The 11 T cell receptor beta chains in this list originate from one sample, sequenced in a study of spatial heterogeneity in lung cancer. Time point reported: blood at routine non-recurrence follow-up after resection. TCRdb re-derived calls from the 5' RACE reads in MiXCR, one entry per CDR3 protein. The sample has fewer than 2,500 distinct CDR3 sequences; 27% are singletons. This sample comprised PBMCs, obtained at follow-up. These TCRs come from a male donor with early-stage non-small cell lung cancer.

As regards this clonotype: With the library built for alpha chains, this beta chain is off target and its frequency is not meaningful. The V and J genes are TRBV10-2 and TRBJ2-1; TRBD2 matches 7 bases. Germline CDR1 WSHSY, CDR2 SAAADI. The CDR3 length is 16 residues. The V and J ends lost 8 bases and 7 bases, in that order; junction bases with no gene match: 17. The CDR3 DNA reads as TGCGCCAGCGCGACCCAGAGCGGCGGGAGAAGGAATGAGCAGTTCTTC. It yields the protein CASATQSGGRRNEQFF.

This clonotype was detected a few times. A library prepared for alpha chains yielded this beta chain as an off-target read; its size is of little meaning. This chain links TRBV30 with TRBJ2-5; D is ambiguous. The V gene's germline CDR1 is GTSNPN and CDR2 SVGIG (reference sequence). V gave up 4 bases and J gave up 5 bases, with 11 bases separating them. This CDR3 contains 12 residues. This CDR3 is CAWISDPETQYF. The DNA for the CDR3 is TGTGCCTGGATCTCGGATCCGGAGACCCAGTACTTC.

A word on this clonotype: This beta chain appears as a stray read in a library generated for alpha chains; its size is not informative. The V and J genes are TRBV5-5 and TRBJ2-6; the D is unclear. The CDR3 covers 16 residues. Germline CDR1 reads SGHKS; CDR2 reads YYEKEE (reference sequence). Deletions cut 2 bases from V and 0 bases from J, with 9 bases between. The CDR3, as DNA: TGTGCCAGCAGCTTTCGTCGGTCCTCTGGGGCCAACGTCCTGACTTTC. Its protein is CASSFRRSSGANVLTF.

This clonotype appeared a few times. This beta chain is off target for a library built for alpha chains, so its abundance means little. The V gene is TRBV12-3 or TRBV12-4, the J gene TRBJ2-7; TRBD2 is a possible D gene (6 bases). The ends were cut back, 2 bases at V and 7 bases at J, with 18 bases in the middle. CDR3 length: 15 residues. The CDR3 spells CASSLHGTWSREQYF. The CDR3 nucleotides read TGTGCCAGCAGTTTACACGGGACTTGGTCTCGTGAGCAGTACTTC.

By its share, this clonotype is medium-sized (0.01 to 0.1%). As an off-target read in a library built for alpha chains, this beta chain has a frequency of little significance. The chain has TRBV5-1 and TRBJ2-7, with D possibly being TRBD1 (6 bases). CDR1 is SGHRS, CDR2 YFSETQ, per germline. Trimming left V 0 bases short and J 5 bases short, with 12 bases between. CDR3 length: 14 residues. As DNA, the CDR3 is TGCGCCAGCAGCTTGGGACAGGCAAGGGACGAGCAGTACTTC. Protein: CASSLGQARDEQYF.

A note on this clonotype: The library was prepared for alpha chains; this beta chain is a stray read, so its frequency means little. This rearrangement joins TRBV24-1 to TRBJ2-1; perhaps TRBD2 as D (5 bases). Germline loops: CDR1 KGHDR, CDR2 SFDVKD. V was cut by 1 base and J by 8 bases, with 8 bases left in between. The CDR3 sequence is 13 residues long. In DNA form, the CDR3 reads TGTGCCACCAGTGATTTCCTGGGAGATGAGCAGTTCTTC. Translation gives CATSDFLGDEQFF.

Concerning this clonotype: The library was prepared for alpha chains; this beta chain is a stray read, so its frequency means little. The chain recombines TRBV10-3 with TRBJ2-5; tentative D call: TRBD2 (5 bases). The V and J ends lost 7 bases and 5 bases respectively, with 17 bases between them. CDR3 length: 14 amino acids. Germline assignment: CDR1 ENHRY and CDR2 SYGVKD. The DNA for the CDR3 is TGTGCCATCAATGACCAAGAGGGAGTGGAGACCCAGTACTTC. This codes for CAINDQEGVETQYF.

This clonotype was counted between two and nine times. This beta chain lies outside the target of a library built for alpha chains; its clone size means little. The rearrangement joins TRBV18 to TRBJ1-1; 7 nucleotides agree with TRBD1. The V gene end was trimmed by 3 bases and the J gene end by 1 base; junction bases not matched to a gene: 8. The CDR3 is 16 residues long. Germline loops: CDR1 KGHSH, CDR2 LQKENI. The CDR3 reads CASSPAGGGSNTEAFF. The CDR3 DNA sequence: TGTGCCAGCTCACCGGCAGGGGGGGGGTCGAACACTGAAGCTTTCTTT.

Worth noting for this clonotype: The library was designed around alpha chains, so this beta chain is a stray read whose abundance carries little weight. The V and J genes are TRBV29-1 and TRBJ2-7, with D possibly being TRBD2 (5 bases). V shed 6 bases and J shed 7 bases, with 22 bases lying between them. Germline V gene lookup returns CDR1 SQVTM and CDR2 ANQGSEA. The CDR3 totals 14 residues. The chain's CDR3 is CSVEVVASTREQYF. Here the CDR3 DNA reads TGCAGCGTGGAGGTGGTCGCCTCAACCAGGGAGCAGTACTTC.

By sample share, this clonotype is large (0.1 to 1%). Being off target in a library aimed at alpha chains, this beta chain has a size of little meaning. Written as DNA, the CDR3 is TGTGCCAGCAGTTCGGGACTAGCGGTCTACGAGCAGTACTTC. Protein: CASSSGLAVYEQYF. The chain couples TRBV28 to TRBJ2-7; 11 bases agree with TRBD2. V was clipped by 4 bases and J by 3 bases; unmatched bases: 2. This CDR3 region has 14 residues. Germline V gene lookup returns CDR1 MDHEN and CDR2 SYDVKM.

Note on this clonotype: Little can be read into the size of this beta chain, an off-target read in a library designed for alpha chains. This chain uses TRBV7-9 with TRBJ2-1; TRBD2 is a possible D gene (6 bases). Trimming left V 5 bases short and J 7 bases short, with 15 bases between. CDR1 and CDR2 (germline): SEHNR, FQNEAQ (reference sequence). The CDR3 has 14 amino acids. The CDR3, as DNA: TGTGCCAGCAGCATTAGCGGCCCTCGAAATGAGCAGTTCTTC. As protein: CASSISGPRNEQFF.